Reported below is one T cell receptor (beta chain). The antigen is unknown. The sample belongs to a study of graft-versus-host responses after intestinal transplantation. Looking at the study overall: For approximately three years after anti-thymocyte globulin induction, all recipients took tacrolimus and steroids. Notes on the study in general: Marrow from the recipient contained GvH clones, some of which had appeared first in ileum or blood. High graft-versus-host to host-versus-graft clonal ratios were seen in allografts of patients with graft-donor T cell macrochimerism.

The CDR3 extends over 16 amino acids. Germline V CDR1 and CDR2: SEHNR, FQNEAQ (reference sequence). The ends were cut back, 5 bases at V and 3 bases at J, with 20 bases in the middle. The table came from immunoSEQ multiplex PCR; TCRdb's copy has only in-frame clones and leaves some out. The sample lists 9,500 to 12,000 clones, 60% to 85% occurring once. The source of this sequence is a human patient who received an intestinal transplant, so some T cells may come from the graft donor. Specimen: PBMCs, collected about 70 weeks after intestinal transplant. V is TRBV7-9 and J is TRBJ2-7; D tentatively reads TRBD1 or TRBD2 (5 bases each). CDR3 sequence reads: CASSAIEGTEGYEQYF. The CDR3 DNA reads TGTGCCAGCAGCGCTATTGAAGGGACGGAAGGCTACGAGCAGTACTTC.